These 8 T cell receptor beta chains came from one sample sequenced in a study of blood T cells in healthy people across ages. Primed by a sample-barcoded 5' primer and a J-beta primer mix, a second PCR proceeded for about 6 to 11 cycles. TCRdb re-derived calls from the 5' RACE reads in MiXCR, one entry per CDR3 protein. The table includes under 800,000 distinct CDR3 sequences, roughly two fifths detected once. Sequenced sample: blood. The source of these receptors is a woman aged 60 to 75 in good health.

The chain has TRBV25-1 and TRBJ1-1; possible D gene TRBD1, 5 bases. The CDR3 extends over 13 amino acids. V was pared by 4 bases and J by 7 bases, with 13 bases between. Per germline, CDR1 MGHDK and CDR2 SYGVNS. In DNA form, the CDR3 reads TGTGCCAGCAGTGGAACGACGGGGGGTGAAGCTTTCTTT. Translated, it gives CASSGTTGGEAFF.

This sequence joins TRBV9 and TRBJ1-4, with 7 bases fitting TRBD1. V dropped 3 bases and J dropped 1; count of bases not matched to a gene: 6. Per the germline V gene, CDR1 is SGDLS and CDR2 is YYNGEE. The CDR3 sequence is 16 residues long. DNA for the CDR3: TGTGCCAGCAGCGGCGGTAGGGGGCGAACTAATGAAAAACTGTTTTTT. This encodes CASSGGRGRTNEKLFF.

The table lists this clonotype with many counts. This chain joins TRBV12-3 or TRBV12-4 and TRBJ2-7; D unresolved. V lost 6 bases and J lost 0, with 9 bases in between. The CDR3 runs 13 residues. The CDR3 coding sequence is TGTGCCAGCAGCCCTGGGCACTCCTACGAGCAGTACTTC. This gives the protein CASSPGHSYEQYF.

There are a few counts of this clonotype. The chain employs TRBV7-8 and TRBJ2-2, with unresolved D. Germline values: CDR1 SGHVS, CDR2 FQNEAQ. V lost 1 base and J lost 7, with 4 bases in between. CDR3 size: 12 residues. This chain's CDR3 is CASSLVGGELFF. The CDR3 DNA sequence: TGTGCCAGCAGCTTAGTAGGCGGGGAGCTGTTTTTT.

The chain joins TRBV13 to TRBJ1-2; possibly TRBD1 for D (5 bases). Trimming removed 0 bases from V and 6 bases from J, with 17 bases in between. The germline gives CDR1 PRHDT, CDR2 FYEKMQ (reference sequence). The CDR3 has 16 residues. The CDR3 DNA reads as TGTGCCAGCAGCTTAGGAGGCCAGGGTGTGTTGGATGGCTACACCTTC. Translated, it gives CASSLGGQGVLDGYTF.

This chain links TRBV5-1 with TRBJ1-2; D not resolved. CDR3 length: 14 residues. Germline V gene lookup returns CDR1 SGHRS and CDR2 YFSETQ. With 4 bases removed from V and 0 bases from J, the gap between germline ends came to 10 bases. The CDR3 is CASSPLAANYGYTF. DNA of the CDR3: TGCGCCAGCAGCCCCCTGGCAGCTAACTATGGCTACACCTTC.

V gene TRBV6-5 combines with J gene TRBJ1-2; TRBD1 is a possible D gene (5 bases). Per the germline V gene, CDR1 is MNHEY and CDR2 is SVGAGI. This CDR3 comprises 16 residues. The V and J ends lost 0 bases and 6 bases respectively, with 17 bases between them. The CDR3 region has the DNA TGTGCCAGCAGTTACTCGATGCTCAGGGTTTTAGATGGCTACACCTTC. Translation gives CASSYSMLRVLDGYTF.

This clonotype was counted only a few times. CDR3 sequence: CASSYSSQGYEQYF. The CDR3 DNA reads as TGTGCCAGCAGTTACTCCTCGCAGGGCTACGAGCAGTACTTC. V usage is TRBV6-5 and J usage is TRBJ2-7; the D gene is possibly TRBD1 (5 bases). This CDR3 contains 14 residues. V was pared by 0 bases and J by 3 bases, with 9 bases between. Germline assignment: CDR1 MNHEY and CDR2 SVGAGI.